A selection of T cell receptor beta chains follows, all from one sample in a study of shared clonotypes between healthy human individuals. Clones were read by immunoSEQ multiplex PCR, and TCRdb kept only the in-frame ones, dropping some. This table holds about 1.1 million clones, approximately 78% found once. Material for sequencing was memory CD4+ T cells from PBMCs. All receptors come from a man aged 18-30 years in good health. Some clones in this sample may be carry-over from other donors' samples. Both conserved end residues are part of each CDR3. The D gene is left open where the match is weak. Not all rows give a size; the values are once, few, many and, for expanded clones, a class.

D | J | size | V | CDR3 | DNA
TRBD2 | TRBJ2-7 | - | TRBV7-6 | CASSPGLAHSYEQYF | TGTGCCAGCAGCCCAGGACTAGCGCACTCCTACGAGCAGTACTTC
- | TRBJ2-3 | once | TRBV25-1 | CASRGVEADTQYF | TGTGCCAGCAGAGGGGTCGAAGCAGATACGCAGTATTTT
- | TRBJ1-1 | - | TRBV20-1 | CSAVRTIEAFF | TGCAGTGCTGTCCGGACGATCGAAGCTTTCTTT
- | TRBJ2-7 | - | TRBV29-1 | CSATRGSYEQYF | TGCAGCGCCACTAGGGGCTCCTACGAGCAGTACTTC
- | TRBJ1-4 | few | TRBV20-1 | CSARDRSSLFF | TGCAGTGCTAGAGACAGGAGTTCTCTGTTTTTT
- | TRBJ1-5 | - | TRBV6-1 | CASGQFNQPQHF | TGTGCCAGCGGGCAGTTCAATCAGCCCCAGCATTTT
- | TRBJ2-7 | - | TRBV15 | CATSRDRLQPSYEQYF | TGTGCCACCAGCAGAGATCGGCTCCAACCCTCCTACGAGCAGTACTTC
TRBD1 | TRBJ1-2 | - | TRBV2 | CASSGGDRGPADYGYTF | TGTGCCAGCAGTGGGGGAGACAGGGGGCCGGCGGACTATGGCTACACCTTC
TRBD2 | TRBJ2-1 | - | TRBV9 | CASSVGTSPLAGSNNEQFF | TGTGCCAGCAGCGTAGGGACCTCCCCGTTAGCGGGGAGCAACAATGAGCAGTTCTTC
TRBD2 | TRBJ2-3 | - | TRBV7-9 | CASSLGAGGNQDTQYF | TGTGCCAGCAGCTTAGGAGCGGGAGGAAACCAAGATACGCAGTATTTT
- | TRBJ1-1 | - | TRBV14 | CASSTQENTEAFF | TGTGCCAGCAGCACCCAGGAGAACACTGAAGCTTTCTTT
- | TRBJ2-7 | - | TRBV6-5 | CASRVNRRWAYEQYF | TGTGCCAGCAGGGTCAACCGGAGGTGGGCATACGAGCAGTACTTC
TRBD1 | TRBJ1-2 | - | TRBV5-1 | CASSRTGIYGYTF | TGCGCCAGCAGCCGGACAGGGATCTATGGCTACACCTTC
- | TRBJ1-1 | once | TRBV4-2 | CASSPYSGTSTEAFF | TGTGCCAGCAGCCCTTACAGTGGGACGAGCACTGAAGCTTTCTTT
- | TRBJ2-3 | - | TRBV11-3 | CASSLVQGFTDTQYF | TGTGCCAGCAGCTTAGTTCAGGGGTTCACAGATACGCAGTATTTT
- | TRBJ1-1 | - | TRBV27 | CASSLNRGTEAFF | TGTGCCAGCAGTTTAAACCGGGGCACTGAAGCTTTCTTT
TRBD2 | TRBJ2-1 | - | TRBV4-1 | CASSSRLAGGLNEQFF | TGCGCCAGCAGTTCCAGACTAGCGGGAGGGTTAAATGAGCAGTTCTTC
TRBD1 | TRBJ1-4 | - | TRBV19 | CASSTSDRGNEKLFF | TGTGCCAGTAGTACGTCGGACAGGGGTAACGAAAAACTGTTTTTT
TRBD1 | TRBJ2-5 | - | TRBV7-2 | CASSFRTGEVETQYF | TGTGCCAGCAGCTTCAGGACAGGGGAGGTAGAGACCCAGTACTTC
- | TRBJ1-5 | - | TRBV6-6 | CASSYTGGDGNQPQHF | TGTGCCAGCAGTTACACCGGCGGGGATGGCAATCAGCCCCAGCATTTT
- | TRBJ2-3 | - | TRBV4-2 | CASSQDKPTDTQYF | TGTGCCAGCAGCCAAGATAAGCCTACAGATACGCAGTATTTT
TRBD2 | TRBJ2-1 | - | TRBV5-1 | CASSFRLAGANEQFF | TGCGCCAGCAGCTTTCGGCTAGCGGGAGCCAATGAGCAGTTCTTC
- | TRBJ1-3 | few | TRBV11-2 | CASSPSLGNTIYF | TGTGCCAGCAGCCCCAGCCTCGGAAACACCATATATTTT
- | TRBJ2-5 | - | TRBV11-3 | CASSLGEFREETQYF | TGTGCCAGCAGCTTAGGGGAGTTTCGGGAAGAGACCCAGTACTTC
TRBD2 | TRBJ2-1 | - | TRBV7-3 | CASSRGLARTNEQFF | TGTGCCAGCAGCCGTGGACTAGCGCGGACCAATGAGCAGTTCTTC
- | TRBJ2-3 | - | TRBV5-1 | CASSLGPSPDTQYF | TGCGCCAGCAGCTTGGGACCCTCCCCAGATACGCAGTATTTT
TRBD1 | TRBJ2-7 | - | TRBV28 | CASRQTGLDEQYF | TGTGCCAGCAGGCAGACAGGGCTCGACGAGCAGTACTTC
- | TRBJ2-1 | - | TRBV6-6 | CASSYRRGISSNEQFF | TGTGCCAGCAGTTACCGACGCGGGATATCTTCCAATGAGCAGTTCTTC
- | TRBJ2-7 | - | TRBV7-3 | CASRRKNRKFNTYEQYF | TGTGCCAGCAGACGTAAGAACAGAAAGTTTAATACCTACGAGCAGTACTTC
- | TRBJ2-4 | - | TRBV6-5 | CASKGLAKNIQYF | TGTGCCAGCAAGGGACTAGCCAAAAACATTCAGTACTTC
- | TRBJ2-5 | - | TRBV27 | CASSLWGRQETQYF | TGTGCCAGCAGTTTATGGGGGAGGCAAGAGACCCAGTACTTC
- | TRBJ2-3 | - | TRBV4-2 | CASSPDPTRTDTQYF | TGTGCCAGCAGCCCAGACCCGACGCGCACAGATACGCAGTATTTT
TRBD2 | TRBJ2-7 | once | TRBV28 | CASSGGSGTRGYEQYF | TGTGCCAGCAGTGGGGGATCCGGGACTAGGGGTTACGAGCAGTACTTC
- | TRBJ2-7 | once | TRBV5-6 | CASSSWAGRSYEQYF | TGTGCCAGCAGCAGCTGGGCAGGGCGCTCCTACGAGCAGTACTTC
- | TRBJ2-1 | - | TRBV7-6 | CASSQRTGQFF | TGTGCCAGCAGCCAGCGGACCGGGCAGTTCTTC
- | TRBJ1-3 | - | TRBV27 | CASSLWAGAGNTIYF | TGTGCCAGCAGTTTATGGGCAGGTGCCGGAAACACCATATATTTT
- | TRBJ1-2 | - | TRBV5-1 | CASSLAAGEGGYTF | TGCGCCAGCAGCTTGGCCGCGGGGGAGGGAGGCTACACCTTC
- | TRBJ2-6 | - | TRBV13 | CASSLKRDSGANVLTF | TGTGCCAGCAGCTTAAAGAGGGACTCTGGGGCCAACGTCCTGACTTTC
- | TRBJ1-3 | few | TRBV2 | CASSQFQGGGNTIYF | TGTGCCAGCAGTCAATTTCAGGGAGGCGGAAACACCATATATTTT
- | TRBJ1-4 | - | TRBV27 | CASSRSLSPEKLFF | TGTGCCAGCAGCCGATCCCTATCGCCCGAAAAACTGTTTTTT
TRBD1 | TRBJ1-1 | - | TRBV18 | CASSPRAGGTNTEAFF | TGTGCCAGCTCACCACGGGCAGGGGGAACGAACACTGAAGCTTTCTTT
TRBD2 | TRBJ2-3 | - | TRBV4-3 | CASSRTSGSLTDTQYF | TGCGCCAGCAGCCGGACTAGCGGGAGTTTGACAGATACGCAGTATTTT
TRBD2 | TRBJ2-1 | many | TRBV2 | CASGPTSGLYNEQFF | TGTGCCAGCGGCCCTACTAGCGGACTGTACAATGAGCAGTTCTTC
- | TRBJ2-7 | - | TRBV28 | CASSEGLLVYEQYF | TGTGCCAGCAGTGAAGGACTCCTCGTTTACGAGCAGTACTTC
- | TRBJ2-3 | - | TRBV5-8 | CASSSPRDGDTQYF | TGTGCCAGCAGCTCCCCCCGGGATGGAGATACGCAGTATTTT